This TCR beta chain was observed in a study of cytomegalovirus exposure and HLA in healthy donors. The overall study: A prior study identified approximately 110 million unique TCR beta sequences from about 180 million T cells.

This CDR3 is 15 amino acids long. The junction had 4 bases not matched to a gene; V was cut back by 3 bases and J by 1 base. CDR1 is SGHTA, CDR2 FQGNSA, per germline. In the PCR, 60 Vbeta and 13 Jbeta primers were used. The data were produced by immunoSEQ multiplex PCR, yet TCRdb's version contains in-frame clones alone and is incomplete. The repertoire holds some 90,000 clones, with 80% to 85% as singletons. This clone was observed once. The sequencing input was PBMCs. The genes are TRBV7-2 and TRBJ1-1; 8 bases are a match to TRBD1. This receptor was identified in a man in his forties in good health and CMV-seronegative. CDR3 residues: CASSFSGTGNTEAFF. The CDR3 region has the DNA TGTGCCAGCAGCTTTTCCGGGACAGGGAACACTGAAGCTTTCTTT.